The source of this T cell receptor beta chain is a study of T-cell memory formation after mild COVID-19. General study points: A second wave expanding day 15 to 37 was CD4+-biased; contracting clones were balanced. Contracting CD4+ clones sat mainly in CM and EM; CD8+ in EMRA. That cross-reactive memory joined was suggested by some responding clones appearing in pre-infection memory.

Constant-segment primers were used for 5'RACE, and the resulting TCR alpha and TCR beta cDNA libraries carried sample barcodes and UMIs. TCRdb itself ran the 5' RACE reads through MiXCR, one entry per CDR3 protein. The sample yields about 270,000 distinct CDR3 sequences, about a sixth seen once. About this clonotype: Its specificity is unknown.

The CDR3 contains 12 residues. V lost 8 bases and J lost 3, with 10 bases in between. The V gene's germline CDR1 is SGHAT and CDR2 FQDESV (reference sequence). The clonotype was recovered from a man younger than 35 who had mild COVID-19 (a few samples of this study predate the infection). Cell type and time point are not known. Input material: PBMCs or a T cell subset sorted from them (not recorded which). The rearrangement uses TRBV11-1 and TRBJ2-5; a possible D gene is TRBD1 (6 bases). Here the CDR3 DNA reads TGTGCCAGCGAGGGGGAGAAAGAGACCCAGTACTTC. This sequence encodes CASEGEKETQYF.